The 11 T cell receptor beta chains reported below all come from one sample, sequenced in a study of TIL therapy for anti-PD-1-resistant metastatic lung cancer. Indicated time point: pre-treatment sample, taken before nivolumab and TIL therapy. The immunoSEQ assay was v3. TCRdb keeps only in-frame clones here, not all; method: immunoSEQ multiplex PCR. This sample yields roughly 58,000 clones, of which roughly four fifths are seen a single time; 2.5% to 3.5% belongs to the top ten. The sequences come from blood, collected at baseline. Source of these receptors: a person aged 25 to 80 with non-small cell lung cancer.

The chain combines TRBV28 with TRBJ2-5; the D is unclear. V gave up 2 bases and J gave up 0 bases, with 4 bases separating them. The CDR3 loop spans 13 amino acids. Looked up from germline, CDR1 is MDHEN and CDR2 is SYDVKM. Here the CDR3 reads CASSLEYQETQYF. The DNA of the CDR3 is TGTGCCAGCAGTTTAGAATACCAAGAGACCCAGTACTTC.

The rearrangement links TRBV7-9 to TRBJ1-3; D uncertain. The CDR3 totals 13 residues. Trimming shortened V by 7 bases and J by 4 bases, and 11 bases separated the two germline ends. Germline CDR1 reads SEHNR; CDR2 reads FQNEAQ (reference sequence). CDR3 protein: CASTPRGGNTIYF. CDR3 coding DNA: TGTGCCAGCACTCCCCGCGGGGGAAACACCATATATTTT.

This chain uses TRBV11-2 with TRBJ2-3; D possibly corresponds to TRBD2 (5 bases). The CDR3 is 15 residues long. Germline CDR1 reads SGHAT; CDR2 reads FQNNGV. The V and J ends lost 4 bases and 0 bases respectively, with 11 bases between them. Here the CDR3 reads CASSYGLPSTDTQYF. The CDR3 DNA reads as TGTGCCAGCAGCTACGGACTTCCTAGCACAGATACGCAGTATTTT. The whole variable domain, filled in from reference TRBV11-2 and TRBJ2-3, reads EAGVAQSPRYKIIEKRQSVAFWCNPISGHATLYWYQQILGQGPKLLIQFQNNGVVDDSQLPKDRFSAERLKGVDSTLKIQPAKLEDSAVYLCASSYGLPSTDTQYFGPGTRLTVL.

This clone is labeled as medium-sized (0.01 to 0.1%). This chain uses TRBV6-6 with TRBJ2-7, with 9 nucleotides matching TRBD2. CDR3 length equals 14 residues. CDR1 MNHNY and CDR2 SVGAGI come from the germline V gene (reference sequence). The junction had 3 bases not matched to a gene; V was cut back by 2 bases and J by 4 bases. The CDR3 coding sequence is TGTGCCAGCAGTTACGGGACTAGCTCTTACGAGCAGTACTTC. It encodes CASSYGTSSYEQYF.

The chain combines TRBV7-2 with TRBJ1-5, with D possibly matching TRBD1 (5 bases). Germline V gives CDR1 SGHTA, CDR2 FQGNSA. The CDR3 contains 15 residues. Trimming stripped 5 bases from V and 2 bases from J, with 13 bases between. The CDR3 DNA follows: TGTGCCAGCAGCGTGGTAGGGGCGGGCAATCAGCCCCAGCATTTT. The encoded protein is CASSVVGAGNQPQHF.

The chain has TRBV14 and TRBJ2-1; 13 nucleotides match TRBD2. The V segment lost 5 bases and the J segment 11 bases; nucleotides outside the gene matches: 6. The CDR3 is 14 residues long. Germline assignment: CDR1 SGHDN and CDR2 FVKESK. CDR3 sequence (DNA): TGTGCCAGCAGCAGACTAGCGGGGGGTAGGCAGCAGTTCTTC. Translating gives CASSRLAGGRQQFF.

The chain carries TRBV24-1 and TRBJ2-1, with D maybe TRBD1 (5 bases). V shed 3 bases and J shed 10 bases, with 6 bases lying between them. Germline V gene data show CDR1 as KGHDR and CDR2 as SFDVKD. The CDR3 consists of 11 residues. The DNA for the CDR3 is TGTGCCACCAGTGATAGGGGAGAGCAGTTCTTC. Protein: CATSDRGEQFF.

The CDR3 sequence: CATSSQRGVGEQYF. DNA of the CDR3: TGTGCCACCAGCAGCCAACGGGGGGTGGGGGAGCAGTACTTC. The chain employs TRBV15 and TRBJ2-7, with 7 bases aligning to TRBD2. V trimming: 3 bases; J trimming: 7 bases; junction bases outside the gene matches: 9. Looked up from germline, CDR1 is LNHNV and CDR2 is YYDKDF (reference sequence). This CDR3 is built from 14 residues.

This clone showed up just a few times. This sequence joins TRBV7-2 and TRBJ2-2; no firm D call. The V end lost 5 bases, the J end lost 0 bases, and 10 bases lay between the germline ends. Germline CDR1 is SGHTA and CDR2 is FQGNSA. CDR3 length equals 15 residues. CDR3 protein: CASSTSRANTGELFF. In DNA, the CDR3 is TGTGCCAGCAGCACCAGCAGAGCGAACACCGGGGAGCTGTTTTTT.

The chain uses TRBV3-1 (or the pseudogene TRBV3-2) and TRBJ2-1; tentatively, D is TRBD1 (5 bases). There are 15 residues in the CDR3. The V end was cut by 4 bases, the J end by 0 bases, with 10 bases between. Germline CDR1 is LGHDT and CDR2 is YNNKEL (reference sequence). CDR3 nucleotides: TGTGCCAGCAGCCCCACGACAGACTCCTACAATGAGCAGTTCTTC. It yields the protein CASSPTTDSYNEQFF.

This clone was seen just once. The CDR3 here is CASSSGGWQPTDTQYF. The DNA for the CDR3 is TGTGCCAGCAGCTCCGGGGGGTGGCAGCCCACAGATACGCAGTATTTT. The chain uses TRBV7-6 and TRBJ2-3; 7 nucleotides agree with TRBD2. The trim removed 4 bases at V and 2 bases at J, leaving 9 bases unmatched. The CDR3 length is 16 residues. Germline V gene data show CDR1 as SGHVS and CDR2 as FNYEAQ.